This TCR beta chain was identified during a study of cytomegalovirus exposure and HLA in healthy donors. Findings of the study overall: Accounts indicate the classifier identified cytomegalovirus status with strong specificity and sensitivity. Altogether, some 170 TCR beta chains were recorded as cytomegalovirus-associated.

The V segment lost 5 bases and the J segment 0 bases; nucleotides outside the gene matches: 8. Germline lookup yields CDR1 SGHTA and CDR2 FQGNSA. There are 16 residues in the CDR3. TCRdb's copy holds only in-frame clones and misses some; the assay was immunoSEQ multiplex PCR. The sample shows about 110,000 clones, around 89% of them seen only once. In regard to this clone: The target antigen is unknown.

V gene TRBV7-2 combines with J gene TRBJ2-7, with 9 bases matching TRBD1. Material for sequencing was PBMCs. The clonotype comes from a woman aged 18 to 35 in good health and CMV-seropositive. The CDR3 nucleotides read TGTGCCAGCAGCCTCGTCGGGACAGGGAGCTCCTACGAGCAGTACTTC. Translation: CASSLVGTGSSYEQYF. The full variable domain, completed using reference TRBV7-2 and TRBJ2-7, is GAGVSQSPSNKVTEKGKDVELRCDPISGHTALYWYRQSLGQGLEFLIYFQGNSAPDKSGLPSDRFSAERTGGSVSTLTIQRTQQEDSAVYLCASSLVGTGSSYEQYFGPGTRLTVT.